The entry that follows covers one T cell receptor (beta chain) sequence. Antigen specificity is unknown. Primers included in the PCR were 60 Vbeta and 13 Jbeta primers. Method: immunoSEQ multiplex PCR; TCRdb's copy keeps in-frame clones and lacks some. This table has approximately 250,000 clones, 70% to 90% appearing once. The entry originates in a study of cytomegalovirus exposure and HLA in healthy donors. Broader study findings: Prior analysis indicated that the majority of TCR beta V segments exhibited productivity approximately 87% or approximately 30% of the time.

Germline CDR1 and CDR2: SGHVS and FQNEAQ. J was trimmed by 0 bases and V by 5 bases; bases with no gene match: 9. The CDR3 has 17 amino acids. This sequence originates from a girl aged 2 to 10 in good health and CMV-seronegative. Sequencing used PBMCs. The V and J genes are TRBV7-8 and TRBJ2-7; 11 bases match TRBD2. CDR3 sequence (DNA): TGTGCCAGCAGCGTACCGACTAGCGGGAATCCCTCCTACGAGCAGTACTTC. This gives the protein CASSVPTSGNPSYEQYF.